The 13 T cell receptor beta chains below were found in one sample sequenced in a study of blood T cells in healthy people across ages. For the second PCR, which ran for about 7 to 11 cycles, a sample-barcoded 5' primer and a J-beta primer mix were used. TCRdb processed the 5' RACE reads anew with MiXCR; each CDR3 protein has one entry. The data contain about 600,000 distinct CDR3 sequences, roughly 48% of them seen just once; the ten biggest clones take up around 23%. Sequences were obtained from blood. Receptor source: an older man in good health.

CDR3 sequence: CASSLGGGRPYEQYF. CDR3 in DNA: TGTGCCAGCAGCCTAGGGGGCGGGAGGCCCTACGAGCAGTACTTC. The chain links TRBV3-1 to TRBJ2-5; maybe TRBD2 (8 bases). The J call is uncertain, as TRBJ2-7 better fits the DNA end. Germline loops: CDR1 LGHDT, CDR2 YNNKEL (reference sequence). This CDR3 has 15 amino acids.

The rearrangement joins TRBV12-3 or TRBV12-4 to TRBJ1-5; D not resolved. The CDR3 totals 13 residues. V lost 6 bases and J lost 4, with 10 bases in between. Here the CDR3 DNA reads TGTGCCAGCAGATCCCGACGGAATCAGCCCCAGCATTTT. Translating it yields CASRSRRNQPQHF.

CDR3 sequence: CASSQVLGDLQNTGELFF. In DNA form, the CDR3 reads TGTGCCAGCAGCCAAGTATTAGGCGACTTGCAGAACACCGGGGAGCTGTTTTTT. The chain employs TRBV14 and TRBJ2-2; D unresolved. CDR3 length equals 18 residues. V was cut by 1 base and J by 1 base, with 16 bases left in between. Germline CDR1 is SGHDN and CDR2 is FVKESK. Full variable domain (missing parts from reference TRBV14 and TRBJ2-2): EAGVTQFPSHSVIEKGQTVTLRCDPISGHDNLYWYRRVMGKEIKFLLHFVKESKQDESGMPNNRFLAERTGGTYSTLKVQPAELEDSGVYFCASSQVLGDLQNTGELFFGEGSRLTVL.

The CDR3 is CAWSLGPGAYEQYF. The CDR3 DNA is TGTGCCTGGAGTCTCGGGCCGGGGGCCTACGAGCAGTACTTC. This rearrangement joins TRBV30 to TRBJ2-7, with D perhaps TRBD2 (6 bases). CDR1 and CDR2 (germline): GTSNPN, SVGIG (reference sequence). Trimming took 2 bases from V and 2 from J, leaving 13 bases between them. This CDR3 is built from 14 residues.

This rearrangement joins TRBV3-1 to TRBJ1-5, with D maybe TRBD1 (5 bases). Germline CDR1 reads LGHDT; CDR2 reads YNNKEL (reference sequence). CDR3 length equals 14 residues. V was trimmed by 3 bases and J by 6 bases, leaving 12 bases between them. CDR3 in amino acids: CASSHGASTQPQHF. The CDR3 nucleotides read TGTGCCAGCAGCCACGGGGCGTCCACTCAGCCCCAGCATTTT. The whole variable domain, remainder taken from reference TRBV3-1 and TRBJ1-5, is DTAVSQTPKYLVTQMGNDKSIKCEQNLGHDTMYWYKQDSKKFLKIMFSYNNKELIINETVPNRFSPKSPDKAHLNLHINSLELGDSAVYFCASSHGASTQPQHFGDGTRLSIL.

This clonotype has a count of ten or more. The genes are TRBV7-9 and TRBJ2-6, with 9 bases that match TRBD1. Germline-derived CDR1 and CDR2 are SEHNR and FQNEAQ (reference sequence). The CDR3 is made up of 17 amino acids. V lost 6 bases and J lost 0; bases outside the gene matches: 6. Here the CDR3 DNA reads TGTGCCAGCAGGGCGGGGACAGGGCACTCTGGGGCCAACGTCCTGACTTTC. Translation gives CASRAGTGHSGANVLTF.

This clonotype was counted only a few times. V gene TRBV14 combines with J gene TRBJ2-4; D might be TRBD1 (5 bases). The J call is uncertain, as TRBJ2-7 better fits the DNA end. The V gene's germline CDR1 is SGHDN and CDR2 FVKESK. The CDR3 loop spans 15 amino acids. CDR3 sequence (DNA): TGTGCCAGCAGCCCATCGTGGACAAACTCCTACGAGCAGTACTTC. Its translation is CASSPSWTNSYEQYF.

This clonotype was picked up a small number of times. The genes are TRBV12-3 or TRBV12-4 and TRBJ1-5; D is ambiguous. V was shortened by 6 bases and J by 6 bases, with 15 bases between the two germline ends. This CDR3 contains 14 residues. The CDR3 sequence: CASSRGSLTQPQHF. In DNA form, the CDR3 reads TGTGCCAGCAGCCGAGGGAGCTTGACTCAGCCCCAGCATTTT.

This clonotype was detected a few times. The rearrangement joins TRBV2 to TRBJ1-2; D is possibly TRBD1 (6 bases). With 6 bases removed from V and 2 bases from J, the gap between germline ends came to 10 bases. Looked up from germline, CDR1 is SNHLY and CDR2 is FYNNEI. This CDR3 spans 13 amino acids. CDR3 loop: CASRAQGNYGYTF. Here the CDR3 DNA reads TGTGCCAGCAGGGCACAGGGAAACTATGGCTACACCTTC.

The chain recombines TRBV7-9 with TRBJ2-3; weak D call: TRBD1 (6 bases). Trimming removed 0 bases at V and 5 bases at J, with 12 bases between. CDR1 SEHNR and CDR2 FQNEAQ come from the germline V gene (reference sequence). The CDR3 extends over 15 amino acids. DNA for the CDR3: TGTGCCAGCAGCTTAGCGGGGCCAGGGGTAGATACGCAGTATTTT. It translates to CASSLAGPGVDTQYF.

V is TRBV11-1 and J is TRBJ2-4; 9 bases are a match to TRBD1. The last part of the DNA fits TRBJ2-7 better; the J call may be wrong. The CDR3 is 16 amino acids. Looked up from germline, CDR1 is SGHAT and CDR2 is FQDESV (reference sequence). In DNA, the CDR3 is TGTGCCAGCAGCTTTAGGTCCGACAGGGGGGTCTACGAGCAGTACTTC. Translated, it gives CASSFRSDRGVYEQYF.

V is TRBV25-1 and J is TRBJ1-5; 8 nucleotides match TRBD1. Per germline, CDR1 MGHDK and CDR2 SYGVNS. V lost 4 bases and J lost 3; bases outside the gene matches: 8. The CDR3 runs 16 residues. CDR3 sequence (DNA): TGTGCCAGCAGTGCTATCGGGACAGGCGACAATCAGCCCCAGCATTTT. Its translation is CASSAIGTGDNQPQHF. The full variable domain, rest sourced from reference TRBV25-1 and TRBJ1-5, is EADIYQTPRYLVIGTGKKITLECSQTMGHDKMYWYQQDPGMELHLIHYSYGVNSTEKGDLSSESTVSRIRTEHFPLTLESARPSHTSQYLCASSAIGTGDNQPQHFGDGTRLSIL.

This clonotype was seen ten or more times. V usage is TRBV29-1 and J usage is TRBJ2-7; D gene ambiguous. CDR3 size: 13 residues. The V gene lost 7 bases and the J gene lost 3 bases, with 16 bases spanning the gap. Germline V gives CDR1 SQVTM, CDR2 ANQGSEA. Here the CDR3 reads CSGGETTGYEQYF. The CDR3 nucleotides are TGCAGCGGGGGTGAAACGACGGGCTACGAGCAGTACTTC.